This T cell receptor beta chain appears in the sequencing data of a study of blood T cells in healthy people across ages. Study-wide results and caveats: TCR beta diversity correlated strongly with naive T cell percentage.

The amount of total RNA extracted per sample was at least 5.5 micrograms. The germline gives CDR1 LGHNA, CDR2 YSLEER. This CDR3 is built from 16 residues. A J-beta primer mix and a sample-barcoded 5' primer were used in a second PCR of about 7 to 12 cycles. Sequencing of every sample gave 3 million or more CDR3-containing paired-end reads. TCRdb fed the 5' RACE reads into MiXCR, producing one record per CDR3 protein. Counted here are 790,000 or so distinct CDR3 sequences, approximately 60% occurring once; the ten biggest clones make up roughly 25%. Details on this clonotype: The target antigen is unknown. A read error is possible here, since a much larger clone lies one base away.

This chain connects TRBV4-3 to TRBJ2-5, with 11 bases fitting TRBD2. This receptor was taken from a man in his forties in good health. The sequenced sample was blood. CDR3 amino acids: CVSSPGLAGLQETQYF. DNA for the CDR3: TGCGTCAGCAGCCCCGGACTAGCGGGCCTCCAAGAGACCCAGTACTTC.